Each of the 28 T cell receptor beta chains below was sequenced from the same sample in a study of Graves' ophthalmopathy and Graves' hyperthyroidism. The study amplified TCR beta CDR3 regions using RNA transcripts. HTBI primers were used in a first-round RT-PCR, which preceded a second-round multiplex PCR. TCRdb processed the multiplex PCR reads anew with MiXCR; each CDR3 protein has one entry. This sample has about 640,000 distinct CDR3 sequences, with about 41% found just once. Sequencing was done on a sample of peripheral blood. All receptors come from an adult man with Graves' ophthalmopathy.

The rearrangement joins TRBV29-1 to TRBJ1-1, with D unclear. V shed 8 bases and J shed 0 bases, with 13 bases lying between them. The CDR3 is 13 amino acids. CDR1 and CDR2 from the germline V gene are SQVTM and ANQGSEA. CDR3 sequence reads: CSIRTAMNTEAFF. CDR3 in DNA: TGCAGCATTCGGACGGCTATGAACACTGAAGCTTTCTTT.

The table lists this clonotype with many counts. The genes are TRBV20-1 and TRBJ1-1; 10 bases fit TRBD1. Losses at the gene ends were 8 bases for V and 5 bases for J; bases not matched to a gene: 8. Germline V gene lookup returns CDR1 DFQATT and CDR2 SNEGSKA (reference sequence). The CDR3 has 13 residues. DNA of the CDR3: TGCAGTACCGGTCGGGACAGGGGAACTGAAGCTTTCTTT. It codes for CSTGRDRGTEAFF.

This CDR3 is CSVEPTVSTDTQYF. CDR3 coding DNA: TGCAGCGTTGAGCCGACGGTGAGCACAGATACGCAGTATTTT. The chain uses TRBV29-1 and TRBJ2-3; D is ambiguous. The V end lost 3 bases, the J end lost 0 bases, and 10 bases lay between the germline ends. The CDR3 spans 14 residues. Germline V lookup: CDR1 SQVTM, CDR2 ANQGSEA.

This clonotype has only a few counts. The V gene is TRBV30, the J gene TRBJ1-1; no firm D call. This CDR3 is built from 13 residues. Germline CDR1 is GTSNPN and CDR2 is SVGIG (reference sequence). Trimming took off 3 bases at V and 0 bases at J, with 8 bases between the two ends. CDR3: CAWRPGLNTEAFF. The CDR3 region has the DNA TGTGCCTGGAGGCCTGGCTTGAACACTGAAGCTTTCTTT.

The chain joins TRBV5-1 to TRBJ2-5; tentatively, D is TRBD1 (6 bases). V was trimmed by 4 bases and J by 0 bases, leaving 13 bases between them. The CDR3 is 15 amino acids. The V gene's germline CDR1 is SGHRS and CDR2 YFSETQ. For the CDR3, the DNA is TGCGCCAGCAGCACTGGACAGATCCACCAAGAGACCCAGTACTTC. It encodes CASSTGQIHQETQYF. The full variable domain, in which reference TRBV5-1 and TRBJ2-5 provide the parts outside the CDR3, is KAGVTQTPRYLIKTRGQQVTLSCSPISGHRSVSWYQQTPGQGLQFLFEYFSETQRNKGNFPGRFSGRQFSNSRSEMNVSTLELGDSALYLCASSTGQIHQETQYFGPGTRLLVL.

CDR3 in amino acids: CASSSREILTAFF. DNA of the CDR3: TGTGCCAGCAGTTCTCGGGAAATTCTAACGGCTTTCTTT. J is TRBJ1-1 and V is TRBV12-3 or TRBV12-4; no clear D. Trimming removed 4 bases from V and 11 bases from J, with 17 bases in between. There are 13 residues in the CDR3.

This chain connects TRBV12-5 to TRBJ1-2; D unclear. In germline, CDR1 is LGHNT, CDR2 FRNRAP. Trimming left V 3 bases short and J 3 bases short, with 8 bases between. CDR3 size: 13 residues. Here the CDR3 DNA reads TGTGCTAGTGGTTTACGCGGTTACTATGGCTACACCTTC. Translation: CASGLRGYYGYTF.

CDR3 bases: TGCGCCAGCAGCCATTCGGTCCCCAGCAATCAGCCCCAGCATTTT. It yields the protein CASSHSVPSNQPQHF. The J gene is TRBJ1-5, the V gene TRBV4-1; D is undetermined. The CDR3 is made up of 15 amino acids. The V and J ends lost 3 bases and 1 base respectively, with 10 bases between them. Germline CDR1 MGHRA, CDR2 YSYEKL.

This clonotype has a handful of counts. The rearrangement uses TRBV3-2 and TRBJ2-7; the table's D call TRBD1 went unverified against the DNA. TRBV3-2 corresponds to a pseudogene. CDR3 length equals 15 residues. The CDR3 sequence: CASSLRTGGVYEQYF. The CDR3 DNA reads TGTGCCAGCAGCCTTCGGACAGGGGGTGTCTACGAGCAGTACTTC.

This clonotype was found many times. The rearrangement links TRBV10-3 to TRBJ2-7; the D gene is possibly TRBD1 (6 bases). The CDR3 runs 13 residues. With 6 bases removed from V and 0 bases from J, the gap between germline ends came to 9 bases. From germline, CDR1 is ENHRY and CDR2 SYGVKD. The CDR3 nucleotides are TGTGCCATCAGGGGACATAGCTCCTACGAGCAGTACTTC. Protein sequence: CAIRGHSSYEQYF.

The genes are TRBV4-1 and TRBJ2-7, with TRBD1 matching 9 bases. Trimming at V came to 3 bases and at J to 3 bases, leaving 9 bases not matched to a gene. CDR1 and CDR2 from the germline V gene are MGHRA and YSYEKL. The CDR3 runs to 16 residues. The CDR3 spells CASSQTGTGPNYEQYF. The CDR3 DNA reads as TGCGCCAGCAGCCAGACCGGGACAGGGCCCAACTACGAGCAGTACTTC.

This clonotype was detected ten times or more. This rearrangement joins TRBV7-3 to TRBJ1-2; D remains ambiguous. Germline V gene sequence: CDR1 SGHTA, CDR2 FQGTGA. Trimming left V 5 bases short and J 0 bases short, with 10 bases between. The CDR3 spans 14 residues. CDR3 nucleotide sequence: TGTGCCAGCAGCCAAGCACCGGCTAACTATGGCTACACCTTC. It is translated as CASSQAPANYGYTF.

This clonotype was observed once. V gene TRBV10-3 combines with J gene TRBJ2-6; perhaps D is TRBD1 or TRBD2 (5 bases each). This CDR3 contains 14 residues. V shed 10 bases and J shed 11 bases, with 21 bases lying between them. The germline V gene encodes CDR1 ENHRY and CDR2 SYGVKD. Here the CDR3 reads CASIPGEGTYVLTF. CDR3 nucleotide sequence: TGTGCCAGCATCCCCGGAGAAGGGACCTACGTCCTGACTTTC.

This clonotype was counted many times. The rearrangement uses TRBV19 and TRBJ1-4; no firm D call. V was trimmed by 7 bases and J by 7 bases, leaving 10 bases between them. The CDR3 is 12 amino acids. Germline values: CDR1 LNHDA, CDR2 SQIVND (reference sequence). In DNA, the CDR3 is TGTGCCAGTAATCGGTTGGGTGAAAAACTGTTTTTT. Protein sequence: CASNRLGEKLFF.

This clonotype has a count of ten or more. The V and J genes are TRBV9 and TRBJ2-2, with 10 nucleotides matching TRBD1. Germline V gives CDR1 SGDLS, CDR2 YYNGEE. This CDR3 comprises 15 residues. J lost 5 bases, V lost 7 bases, and 8 bases had no gene match. CDR3 protein: CASGPGTGATGELFF. DNA of the CDR3: TGTGCCAGCGGGCCGGGGACAGGGGCGACCGGGGAGCTGTTTTTT.

The chain combines TRBV9 with TRBJ1-1; 10 nucleotides line up with TRBD1. Losses at the gene ends were 4 bases for V and 6 bases for J; bases not matched to a gene: 12. Germline CDR1 is SGDLS and CDR2 is YYNGEE. CDR3 length: 16 residues. CDR3 nucleotide sequence: TGTGCCAGCAGCCAAGGGGGGGACAGGGGTAGTGCTGAAGCTTTCTTT. Translated: CASSQGGDRGSAEAFF.

This clonotype came up many times. This chain joins TRBV11-2 and TRBJ2-5; D might be TRBD1 or TRBD2, each matching 5 bases. With 6 bases removed from V and 4 bases from J, the gap between germline ends came to 15 bases. Germline V gene sequence: CDR1 SGHAT, CDR2 FQNNGV. The CDR3 is made up of 14 amino acids. The CDR3 DNA reads TGTGCCAGCAGAGAGGGACCGATGGCAGAGACCCAGTACTTC. It specifies CASREGPMAETQYF.

This clonotype has a count of ten or more. The chain combines TRBV6-5 with TRBJ1-2; possible D gene TRBD1, 6 bases. Deletions cut 0 bases from V and 2 bases from J, with 10 bases between. This CDR3 has 15 amino acids. Germline assignment: CDR1 MNHEY and CDR2 SVGAGI. The CDR3 reads CASSYSSQGNYGYTF. Written as DNA, the CDR3 is TGTGCCAGCAGTTACTCGTCACAGGGAAACTATGGCTACACCTTC.

The rearrangement uses TRBV19 and TRBJ1-5; a possible D gene is TRBD1 (5 bases). Germline values: CDR1 LNHDA, CDR2 SQIVND (reference sequence). The CDR3 consists of 13 residues. Trimming took off 8 bases at V and 9 bases at J, with 17 bases between the two ends. The CDR3 region is CASGSQGGRPQHF. The CDR3 DNA reads TGTGCCAGTGGTTCGCAGGGAGGGCGGCCCCAGCATTTT.

This clonotype was seen more than once but under ten times. The genes are TRBV29-1 and TRBJ2-5; the D gene is possibly TRBD1 (6 bases). This CDR3 spans 12 amino acids. Trimming shortened V by 8 bases and J by 5 bases, and 15 bases separated the two germline ends. The germline V gene has CDR1 SQVTM and CDR2 ANQGSEA. This CDR3 reads CSSTAQGETQYF. The CDR3 nucleotides are TGCAGCTCGACGGCTCAGGGGGAGACCCAGTACTTC.

The chain is built from TRBV3-1 and TRBJ1-2; D remains unclear. CDR1 is LGHDT and CDR2 is YNNKEL in the germline V gene (reference sequence). This CDR3 has 14 residues. The V gene lost 1 base and the J gene lost 4 bases, with 10 bases spanning the gap. The CDR3 nucleotides read TGTGCCAGCAGCCAAGGGGCTCAGACCTATGGCTACACCTTC. Encoded protein: CASSQGAQTYGYTF.

Here the CDR3 reads CAISDLGGPKGTQYF. The CDR3 region has the DNA TGTGCCATCAGTGATTTGGGAGGGCCCAAAGGGACCCAGTACTTC. This chain uses TRBV10-3 with TRBJ2-5; TRBD2 aligns across 7 bases. This CDR3 spans 15 amino acids. The V gene's germline CDR1 is ENHRY and CDR2 SYGVKD. The V and J ends lost 3 bases and 7 bases, in that order; junction bases with no gene match: 11.

This clonotype showed up just a few times. This rearrangement joins TRBV4-1 to TRBJ2-7; 9 bases map to TRBD1. The J segment lost 4 bases and the V segment lost 3 bases, leaving 7 bases of the junction unmatched. The CDR3 is made up of 15 amino acids. Germline V CDR1 and CDR2: MGHRA, YSYEKL. The CDR3 coding sequence is TGCGCCAGCAGCCAGTCACAGGGGGCGCGTTACGAGCAGTACTTC. It specifies CASSQSQGARYEQYF.

This clonotype was observed many times. V gene TRBV7-3 combines with J gene TRBJ1-1; no clear D. This CDR3 has 13 residues. The V gene lost 1 base and the J gene lost 7 bases, with 10 bases spanning the gap. In germline, CDR1 is SGHTA, CDR2 FQGTGA. This CDR3 reads CASSLRMEGEAFF. The CDR3 DNA follows: TGTGCCAGCAGCTTAAGGATGGAGGGTGAAGCTTTCTTT.

V is TRBV19 and J is TRBJ1-5, with a weak D call TRBD1 (6 bases). Trimming took off 3 bases at V and 5 bases at J, with 11 bases between the two ends. Per germline, CDR1 LNHDA and CDR2 SQIVND (reference sequence). The CDR3 has 14 amino acids. The CDR3 DNA reads as TGTGCCAGTAGTATCGGTCCAGGGGATCAGCCCCAGCATTTT. Translated: CASSIGPGDQPQHF.

The V and J genes are TRBV18 and TRBJ2-7; 12 nucleotides match TRBD2. J gave up 4 bases and V 2 bases, and 3 bases lay outside the gene matches. This CDR3 region has 15 residues. From germline, CDR1 is KGHSH and CDR2 LQKENI. The CDR3 loop reads CASSPKLAGGYEQYF. The CDR3 nucleotides are TGTGCCAGCTCACCAAAGCTAGCGGGAGGGTACGAGCAGTACTTC.

This chain connects TRBV2 to TRBJ2-5; 8 positions agree with TRBD1. Germline assignment: CDR1 SNHLY and CDR2 FYNNEI. V shed 1 base, J shed 7 bases, and the junction held 5 bases outside the gene matches. The CDR3 spans 14 residues. CDR3 sequence (DNA): TGTGCCAGCAGTGAAGGGGAACAGGGGGGGACCCAGTACTTC. Translation gives CASSEGEQGGTQYF.

This clonotype was seen once. V gene TRBV20-1 combines with J gene TRBJ2-7, with a tentative D call TRBD2 (6 bases). CDR3 length equals 12 residues. V was pared by 7 bases and J by 1 base, with 11 bases between. CDR1 is DFQATT, CDR2 SNEGSKA, per germline (reference sequence). CDR3 in amino acids: CSVGDLSYEQYF. CDR3 sequence (DNA): TGCAGTGTTGGGGACTTGTCCTACGAGCAGTACTTC.